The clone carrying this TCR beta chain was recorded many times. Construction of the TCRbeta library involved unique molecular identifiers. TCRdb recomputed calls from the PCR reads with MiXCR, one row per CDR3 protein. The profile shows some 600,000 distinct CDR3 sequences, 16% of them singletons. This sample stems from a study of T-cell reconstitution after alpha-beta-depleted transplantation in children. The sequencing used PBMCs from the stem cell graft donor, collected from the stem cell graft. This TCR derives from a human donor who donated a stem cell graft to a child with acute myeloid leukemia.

The CDR3 loop reads CASSLAGGVSGNTIYF. CDR3 nucleotide sequence: TGTGCCAGCAGTTTAGCCGGCGGGGTCTCTGGAAACACCATATATTTT. The genes are TRBV12-3 or TRBV12-4 and TRBJ1-3; D not resolved. The V end was cut by 0 bases, the J end by 0 bases, with 9 bases between. This CDR3 has 16 amino acids.